This T cell receptor beta chain was captured by sequencing in a study of blood T cell repertoires in COVID-19. A few counts support this clone. Trimming cost V 3 bases and J 9 bases, with 9 bases left between them. CDR1 and CDR2 from the germline V gene are SGHNT and YENEEA. The CDR3 is 13 residues long. Data came from immunoSEQ multiplex PCR; TCRdb stores just in-frame clones and leaves some out. Found here are tens of thousands of clones, roughly 85% of them singletons; the top ten hold about 17%. This clonotype was sampled from a human donor in a cohort sampled during active COVID-19. The sequenced sample was peripheral blood. The rearrangement uses TRBV11-3 and TRBJ1-6; D is unresolved. The CDR3 spells CASSFRRLSPLHF. DNA of the CDR3: TGTGCCAGCAGCTTCAGACGACTTTCACCCCTCCACTTT.